This T cell receptor (beta chain) was captured in a study of shared T cell receptors in the human thymus. Trimming shortened V by 4 bases and J by 0 bases, and 8 bases separated the two germline ends. The CDR3 is made up of 14 amino acids. Germline CDR1 reads SGHNT; CDR2 reads YYREEE (reference sequence). Clones were read by immunoSEQ multiplex PCR, and TCRdb kept only the in-frame ones, dropping some. The data show approximately 580,000 clones, 78% seen once. The sample was also linked to a second study, of human thymus T cells. Per that paper: Corrective cardiac surgery supplied the resected thymus tissue.

The receptor was derived from a boy in the first two years of life with a congenital heart defect. Sequenced material: thymocytes. The chain recombines TRBV5-4 with TRBJ2-1; no definite D call. This CDR3 reads CASSRYSSYNEQFF. The CDR3 DNA sequence: TGTGCCAGCAGCCGCTATAGCTCCTACAATGAGCAGTTCTTC.